This T cell receptor (beta chain) was profiled in a study of T-cell memory formation after mild COVID-19. General observations from the study: Cross-reactive memory seemingly joined, as some responding clones were found in pre-infection memory.

Constant-segment primers were used for 5'RACE, and the resulting TCR alpha and TCR beta cDNA libraries carried sample barcodes and UMIs. One entry per CDR3 protein results from TCRdb running MiXCR on the 5' RACE reads. The data contain under 350,000 distinct CDR3 sequences, 15% to 20% of them seen just once; the ten biggest clones take up roughly 25%. Germline V gene sequence: CDR1 SNHLY, CDR2 FYNNEI. The CDR3 covers 16 residues. Between the trimmed V and J ends, which lost 3 bases and 0 bases, there was a span of 9 bases. This clonotype was found a few times. The antigen is not known. The chain carries TRBV2 and TRBJ1-6; D gene ambiguous. Input material: PBMCs or a T cell subset sorted from them (not recorded which). The receptor comes from a young man who had mild COVID-19 (a few samples of this study predate the infection). Cell type and time point are not known. CDR3 bases: TGTGCCAGCAGTGACAGGTTTAGCTCCTATAATTCACCCCTCCACTTT. Amino acid sequence: CASSDRFSSYNSPLHF.